Shown below are 21 T cell receptor beta chains from a single sample sequenced in a study of blood T cell repertoires in COVID-19. The method was immunoSEQ multiplex PCR; TCRdb's version includes in-frame clones alone and lacks a portion of them. The data hold more than 200,000 clones, with 86% observed a single time. The sequenced sample consisted of peripheral blood. The source of these receptors is a woman aged 45-65 years with COVID-19, enrolled during active disease.

J is TRBJ1-2 and V is TRBV4-3, with TRBD1 as a possible D gene (6 bases). CDR1 is LGHNA, CDR2 YSLEER, per germline. V was trimmed by 0 bases and J by 2 bases, leaving 13 bases between them. The CDR3 has 16 amino acids. The CDR3 DNA reads TGCGCCAGCAGCCAAGATTCTACCAGGGGCAACTATGGCTACACCTTC. It specifies CASSQDSTRGNYGYTF.

This clone was counted a few times. The chain is built from TRBV5-1 and TRBJ2-2, with 10 bases aligning to TRBD1. CDR3 length: 18 amino acids. Germline V gene sequence: CDR1 SGHRS, CDR2 YFSETQ. Trimming removed 0 bases from V and 4 bases from J; junction bases left unmatched: 9. The CDR3 region is CASSLGDRGPRSTGELFF. CDR3 DNA sequence: TGCGCCAGCAGCTTGGGGGACAGGGGCCCGCGGAGCACCGGGGAGCTGTTTTTT.

The CDR3 region is CATRQGMDEKLFF. The CDR3, as DNA: TGTGCCACCAGACAGGGTATGGATGAAAAACTGTTTTTT. The chain couples TRBV28 to TRBJ1-4; TRBD1 aligns across 7 bases. Germline lookup yields CDR1 MDHEN and CDR2 SYDVKM. This CDR3 spans 13 amino acids. The V segment lost 10 bases and the J segment 6 bases; nucleotides outside the gene matches: 8.

The chain combines TRBV19 with TRBJ2-3; 10 bases match TRBD2. The CDR3 length is 16 residues. The trim removed 8 bases at V and 0 bases at J, leaving 8 bases unmatched. From germline, CDR1 is LNHDA and CDR2 SQIVND (reference sequence). CDR3 nucleotides: TGTGCCAGTTCCTGGAGCGGGGGGGCTAGCACAGATACGCAGTATTTT. Residues: CASSWSGGASTDTQYF. Using reference TRBV19 and TRBJ2-3 for the parts outside the CDR3, the full variable domain is DGGITQSPKYLFRKEGQNVTLSCEQNLNHDAMYWYRQDPGQGLRLIYYSQIVNDFQKGDIAEGYSVSREKKESFPLTVTSAQKNPTAFYLCASSWSGGASTDTQYFGPGTRLTVL.

This clone was seen many times. V gene TRBV7-6 combines with J gene TRBJ2-5; 13 bases align to TRBD2. Germline CDR1 reads SGHVS; CDR2 reads FNYEAQ. J gave up 1 base and V 1 base, and 3 bases lay outside the gene matches. The CDR3 is 17 residues long. CDR3 residues: CASSLGRLAGGQETQYF. The CDR3 nucleotides are TGTGCCAGCAGCTTAGGGAGACTAGCGGGGGGCCAAGAGACCCAGTACTTC.

The chain has TRBV28 and TRBJ2-7; D might be TRBD1 (6 bases). Germline loops: CDR1 MDHEN, CDR2 SYDVKM. The length of the CDR3 is 14 residues. V lost 3 bases and J lost 3, with 12 bases in between. The CDR3 region is CASSFMGQIYEQYF. DNA of the CDR3: TGTGCCAGCAGTTTTATGGGACAAATCTACGAGCAGTACTTC.

This chain connects TRBV19 to TRBJ2-1, with 8 nucleotides matching TRBD1. V was clipped by 4 bases and J by 7 bases; unmatched bases: 15. Germline V CDR1 and CDR2: LNHDA, SQIVND (reference sequence). The CDR3 has 17 residues. The CDR3 sequence is CASSRFQGDRGINEQFF. In DNA form, the CDR3 reads TGTGCCAGTAGTAGATTTCAAGGAGACAGGGGAATAAATGAGCAGTTCTTC.

This chain joins TRBV6-5 and TRBJ1-2, with D maybe TRBD1 (5 bases). Trimming took 7 bases from V and 1 from J, leaving 10 bases between them. Germline lookup yields CDR1 MNHEY and CDR2 SVGAGI. CDR3 length: 13 residues. The CDR3 protein is CASTRGSNYGYTF. The CDR3 DNA reads as TGTGCCAGCACCCGGGGGAGTAACTATGGCTACACCTTC.

This clone was recorded only once. Here the CDR3 DNA reads TGTGCCAGCAGCCAAGTCCGGGACAGGGGGGTAGATGGCTACACCTTC. Translating it yields CASSQVRDRGVDGYTF. The gene calls are TRBV3-1 (or the pseudogene TRBV3-2) and TRBJ1-2; 11 positions match TRBD1. The CDR3 loop spans 16 amino acids. V lost 1 base, J lost 6 bases, and 7 bases stayed unmatched. Germline-derived CDR1 and CDR2 are LGHDT and YNNKEL (reference sequence).

This clone was seen just once. The chain links TRBV25-1 to TRBJ2-7; 10 bases align to TRBD1. Germline loops: CDR1 MGHDK, CDR2 SYGVNS. This CDR3 spans 11 amino acids. CDR3 residues: CAAGTGEPQYF. CDR3 in DNA: TGTGCTGCCGGGACAGGGGAACCGCAGTACTTC.

This clone appeared a few times. The genes are TRBV6-1 and TRBJ2-6; TRBD1 aligns across 12 bases. The CDR3 is made up of 22 amino acids. J gave up 0 bases and V 2 bases, and 14 bases lay outside the gene matches. The germline V gene has CDR1 MNHNS and CDR2 SASEGT. Here the CDR3 DNA reads TGTGCCAGCAGTGAATACGGGACAGGGGGCATTACCTTTCTCTCTGGGGCCAACGTCCTGACTTTC. Translation gives CASSEYGTGGITFLSGANVLTF.

The V call is TRBV12-3 or TRBV12-4, the J call TRBJ1-2; unclear D gene. This CDR3 spans 13 amino acids. V lost 3 bases, J lost 2 bases, and 7 bases lay in between. The CDR3 nucleotides are TGTGCCAGCAGTTTCGGGATAAACTATGGCTACACCTTC. This codes for CASSFGINYGYTF.

The chain employs TRBV5-1 and TRBJ2-7; 9 bases are a match to TRBD1. This CDR3 has 14 residues. Germline V CDR1 and CDR2: SGHRS, YFSETQ. After removal of 4 bases from V and 4 bases from J, the junction contained 6 bases not matched to a gene. The CDR3 bases are TGCGCCAGCAGCCCCACGGGACAGGGATACGAGCAGTACGTC. It codes for CASSPTGQGYEQYV.

The CDR3 loop reads CAWTISNRVSNEQFF. In DNA, the CDR3 is TGTGCCTGGACTATCTCAAACAGGGTCTCCAATGAGCAGTTCTTC. The chain has TRBV30 and TRBJ2-1; TRBD1 might be the D (6 bases). V was clipped by 4 bases and J by 6 bases, with 19 bases between them. The germline V gene encodes CDR1 GTSNPN and CDR2 SVGIG (reference sequence). The CDR3 runs to 15 residues.

The chain has TRBV28 and TRBJ2-1; the D is unclear. Looked up from germline, CDR1 is MDHEN and CDR2 is SYDVKM. V was clipped by 5 bases and J by 10 bases, with 18 bases between them. The CDR3 spans 14 residues. The CDR3 sequence is CASSPGWPANEQFF. In DNA form, the CDR3 reads TGTGCCAGCAGTCCAGGTTGGCCGGCAAACGAGCAGTTCTTC.

The chain recombines TRBV28 with TRBJ1-1; no firm D call. The CDR3 runs to 14 residues. V shed 2 bases and J shed 4 bases, with 11 bases lying between them. Per the germline V gene, CDR1 is MDHEN and CDR2 is SYDVKM. CDR3 region: CASSLVGAGTEAFF. CDR3 DNA sequence: TGTGCCAGCAGTTTAGTGGGCGCGGGCACTGAAGCTTTCTTT.

The table lists this clone with a few counts. The V and J genes are TRBV29-1 and TRBJ1-1; tentative D call: TRBD1 (6 bases). Germline V CDR1 and CDR2: SQVTM, ANQGSEA. The CDR3 is 14 amino acids. V was clipped by 4 bases and J by 1 base, with 13 bases between them. CDR3 residues: CSVAGQYTNTEAFF. The CDR3 DNA sequence: TGCAGCGTTGCTGGACAGTATACGAACACTGAAGCTTTCTTT.

The chain recombines TRBV4-1 with TRBJ2-3; D uncertain. The CDR3 has 12 residues. V was cut by 1 base and J by 6 bases, with 5 bases left in between. Germline CDR1 MGHRA, CDR2 YSYEKL. The CDR3 nucleotides are TGCGCCAGCAGCCAAGTCAGTGATACGCAGTATTTT. Translation: CASSQVSDTQYF.

The rearrangement uses TRBV5-5 and TRBJ2-3; no clear D. V was clipped by 0 bases and J by 3 bases, with 11 bases between them. The CDR3 extends over 15 amino acids. Germline CDR1 SGHKS, CDR2 YYEKEE (reference sequence). This CDR3 reads CASSLDPGLTDTQYF. Written as DNA, the CDR3 is TGTGCCAGCAGCTTGGACCCGGGTCTTACAGATACGCAGTATTTT.

The chain recombines TRBV27 with TRBJ1-2, with D tentatively TRBD1 (6 bases). CDR3 size: 13 residues. Trimming took off 3 bases at V and 9 bases at J, with 14 bases between the two ends. CDR1 and CDR2 (germline): MNHEY, SMNVEV (reference sequence). This CDR3 reads CASSLAGASSYTF. The CDR3 DNA is TGTGCCAGCAGTTTGGCGGGGGCATCGAGCTACACCTTC.

This clone appeared once. The chain links TRBV19 to TRBJ2-5; D is perhaps TRBD2 (6 bases). V lost 4 bases to trimming and J lost 5 bases, with 11 bases between them. The CDR3 length is 13 residues. Germline-derived CDR1 and CDR2 are LNHDA and SQIVND (reference sequence). CDR3 in amino acids: CASSRRGEETQYF. The DNA of the CDR3 is TGTGCCAGTAGTAGGCGGGGAGAGGAGACCCAGTACTTC.